This T cell receptor beta chain was captured by sequencing in a study of OX40 agonist ivuxolimab in advanced cancers. Study-wide background: Patients were treated with intravenous ivuxolimab, dosed at 0.01 to 10 mg/kg and infused every 2 weeks. Dose-escalation patients had hepatocellular carcinoma, melanoma, renal cell or head and neck cancer. General study results and limits: The 0.1-3.0 mg/kg partial responders had among the lowest clonal expansion.

V was pared by 6 bases and J by 11 bases, with 16 bases between. The CDR3 is made up of 11 amino acids. Germline values: CDR1 DFQATT, CDR2 SNEGSKA (reference sequence). Sequencing was performed with immunoSEQ multiplex PCR; in TCRdb, only in-frame clones are kept and a portion is missing. The data contain around 90,000 clones, 92% of them singletons. As for this clone: Its antigen is currently unknown.

On cycle 4 day 1 and cycle 7 day 1, as well as at baseline, blood was sampled. This chain joins TRBV20-1 and TRBJ1-1; tentative D call: TRBD1 (6 bases). This TCR was recovered from an adult with an advanced solid tumor such as melanoma, head and neck, liver or kidney cancer. Sequencing used CD4+ or CD8+ T cells sorted from blood, obtained in a trial of the OX40 agonist ivuxolimab. The CDR3 region is CSATTGPNAFF. The CDR3, as DNA: TGCAGTGCGACGACAGGCCCGAATGCTTTCTTT.